This T cell receptor beta chain originates from a study of T cell responses to AZD1222 COVID-19 vaccine. Study-level results: Spike as a whole was targeted by vaccine-associated CD4 TCRs, dominant at 160-218 and 743-854.

The data were produced by immunoSEQ multiplex PCR, yet TCRdb's version contains in-frame clones alone and is incomplete. The data show tens of thousands of clones, more than 75% seen once. With respect to this clone: Its target is not known.

The CDR3 spans 16 residues. Deletions cut 7 bases from V and 0 bases from J, with 15 bases between. Germline CDR1 is SNHLY and CDR2 is FYNNEI. This receptor was obtained from an adult in good health. V and J are TRBV2 and TRBJ1-4; D is uncertain. The material was peripheral blood, obtained on day 0 of AZD1222 vaccination. In DNA, the CDR3 is TGTGCCAGCACCCTGGGAAACCTTGCAACTAATGAAAAACTGTTTTTT. This translates into CASTLGNLATNEKLFF.